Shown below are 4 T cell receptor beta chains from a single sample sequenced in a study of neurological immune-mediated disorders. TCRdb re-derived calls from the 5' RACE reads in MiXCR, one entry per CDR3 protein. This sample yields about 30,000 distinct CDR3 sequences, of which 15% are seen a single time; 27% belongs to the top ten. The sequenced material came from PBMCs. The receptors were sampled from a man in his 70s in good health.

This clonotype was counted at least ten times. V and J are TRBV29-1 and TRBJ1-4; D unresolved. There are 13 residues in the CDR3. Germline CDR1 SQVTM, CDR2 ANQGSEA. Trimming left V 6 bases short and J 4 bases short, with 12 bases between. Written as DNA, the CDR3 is TGCAGCGTCGTTGGACGGGGTAATGAAAAACTGTTTTTT. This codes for CSVVGRGNEKLFF.

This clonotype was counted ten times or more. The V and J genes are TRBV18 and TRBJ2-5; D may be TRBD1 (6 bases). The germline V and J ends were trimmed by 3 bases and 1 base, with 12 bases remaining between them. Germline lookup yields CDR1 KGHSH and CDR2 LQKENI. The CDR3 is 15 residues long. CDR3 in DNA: TGTGCCAGCTCACCTCCCGGGACACTCCAAGAGACCCAGTACTTC. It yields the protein CASSPPGTLQETQYF.

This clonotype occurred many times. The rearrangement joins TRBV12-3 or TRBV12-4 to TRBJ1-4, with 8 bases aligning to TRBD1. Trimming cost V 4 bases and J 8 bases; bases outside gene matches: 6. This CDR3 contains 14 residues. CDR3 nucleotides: TGTGCCAGCAGTTCAGGGGGCCTTGGAGAAAAACTGTTTTTT. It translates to CASSSGGLGEKLFF.

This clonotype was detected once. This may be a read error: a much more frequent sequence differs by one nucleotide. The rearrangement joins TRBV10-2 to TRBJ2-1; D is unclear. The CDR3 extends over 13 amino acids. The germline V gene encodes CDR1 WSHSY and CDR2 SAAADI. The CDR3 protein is CASSSDGYNDQFF. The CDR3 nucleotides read TGCGCCAGCAGCTCGGACGGTTACAATGACCAGTTCTTC.